The 28 T cell receptor beta chains reported below all come from one sample, sequenced in a study of identical twins. TCRdb re-called the 5' RACE reads through MiXCR, storing one row per CDR3 protein. The table shows hundreds of thousands of distinct CDR3 sequences, with 8.6% occurring only once. The same sample was also used in a study of yellow fever vaccine responses in identical twins.

Sequenced input: PBMCs. Receptors originate from a woman younger than 35 in good health.

In this sample, this clonotype turned up many times. The CDR3 loop reads CASSYGSRSGSFSYEQYF. CDR3 DNA: TGTGCCAGCAGTTACGGGTCGCGTAGCGGGAGTTTTTCCTACGAGCAGTACTTC. The chain links TRBV6-2 or TRBV6-3 to TRBJ2-7, with 9 positions matching TRBD2. Germline V CDR1 and CDR2: MNHEY, SVGEGT. The CDR3 is made up of 18 amino acids. J was trimmed by 1 base and V by 2 bases; bases with no gene match: 12.

This clonotype appeared many times. The chain joins TRBV12-3 or TRBV12-4 to TRBJ2-2; no definite D call. The V end was cut by 6 bases, the J end by 6 bases, with 11 bases between. CDR3 length equals 13 residues. The CDR3 nucleotides read TGTGCCAGCAGCCTCACTACAGCCGGGGAGCTGTTTTTT. Translation: CASSLTTAGELFF.

This clonotype came up a few times. The genes are TRBV5-6 and TRBJ2-1; TRBD1 aligns across 10 bases. V trimming: 4 bases; J trimming: 12 bases; junction bases outside the gene matches: 13. The CDR3 spans 15 residues. Looked up from germline, CDR1 is SGHDT and CDR2 is YYEEEE. CDR3 residues: CASSPPGTGDSGQFF. CDR3 DNA: TGTGCCAGCAGCCCCCCCGGGACAGGGGACAGTGGGCAGTTCTTC. Filled out from reference TRBV5-6 and TRBJ2-1, the complete variable domain reads DAGVTQSPTHLIKTRGQQVTLRCSPKSGHDTVSWYQQALGQGPQFIFQYYEEEERQRGNFPDRFSGHQFPNYSSELNVNALLLGDSALYLCASSPPGTGDSGQFFGPGTRLTVL.

The J gene is TRBJ2-7, the V gene TRBV7-2; D gene unclear. V was cut by 1 base and J by 3 bases, with 7 bases left in between. The length of the CDR3 is 13 residues. Germline lookup yields CDR1 SGHTA and CDR2 FQGNSA. CDR3: CASSLGAFYEQYF. The DNA of the CDR3 is TGTGCCAGCAGCTTAGGAGCTTTCTACGAGCAGTACTTC.

This clonotype was seen a few times. The V call is TRBV9, the J call TRBJ2-2; 8 bases line up with TRBD2. CDR1 is SGDLS, CDR2 YYNGEE, per germline. Losses at the gene ends were 2 bases for V and 2 bases for J; bases not matched to a gene: 8. CDR3 size: 17 residues. CDR3 in DNA: TGTGCCAGCAGCGTCCCAGGGCGGGGGGCAAACACCGGGGAGCTGTTTTTT. Amino acid sequence: CASSVPGRGANTGELFF.

The rearrangement uses TRBV11-2 and TRBJ2-3; 8 bases match TRBD2. Per the germline V gene, CDR1 is SGHAT and CDR2 is FQNNGV. V shed 4 bases, J shed 3 bases, and the junction held 15 bases outside the gene matches. The CDR3 consists of 18 residues. CDR3 protein: CASSSIAPGLDATDTQYF. DNA of the CDR3: TGTGCCAGCAGCTCGATTGCGCCGGGACTAGACGCAACAGATACGCAGTATTTT.

This chain uses TRBV20-1 with TRBJ2-3; TRBD2 aligns across 10 bases. The CDR3 has 17 amino acids. Germline assignment: CDR1 DFQATT and CDR2 SNEGSKA (reference sequence). V shed 7 bases, J shed 7 bases, and the junction held 20 bases outside the gene matches. As DNA, the CDR3 is TGCAGTGTCCCATGGATTAGCGGGGGGAATCACGGATATACGCAGTATTTT. As protein: CSVPWISGGNHGYTQYF.

In its sample, this clonotype was seen a few times. The J gene is TRBJ2-7, the V gene TRBV11-2; either TRBD1 or TRBD2 may fit D (6 bases each). The V end lost 0 bases, the J end lost 2 bases, and 14 bases lay between the germline ends. This CDR3 is built from 16 residues. CDR1 is SGHAT and CDR2 is FQNNGV in the germline V gene. CDR3 residues: CASSLDLRGVAYEQYF. The DNA for the CDR3 is TGTGCCAGCAGCTTAGATCTGAGGGGGGTGGCCTACGAGCAGTACTTC.

This clonotype was seen at least ten times. This rearrangement joins TRBV29-1 to TRBJ2-1; 11 bases are a match to TRBD2. The trim removed 5 bases at V and 0 bases at J, leaving 6 bases unmatched. The CDR3 contains 16 residues. Germline assignment: CDR1 SQVTM and CDR2 ANQGSEA. CDR3 residues: CSVIAGGMGSYNEQFF. The CDR3 DNA reads TGCAGCGTTATAGCGGGAGGGATGGGCTCCTACAATGAGCAGTTCTTC.

The V call is TRBV6-4, the J call TRBJ2-3, with D possibly TRBD2 on 6 matching bases. V lost 7 bases and J lost 2, with 13 bases in between. This CDR3 has 14 residues. From germline, CDR1 is MRHNA and CDR2 SNTAGT. The CDR3 loop is CASNGGGDTDTQYF. The CDR3 region has the DNA TGTGCCAGCAATGGCGGCGGGGACACAGATACGCAGTATTTT.

As to this clonotype: A read error may be the cause here, since a much bigger clone is one base away. The chain carries TRBV3-1 and TRBJ2-1; the match to TRBD2 covers 8 bases. CDR3 size: 16 residues. V lost 8 bases, J lost 0 bases, and 9 bases stayed unmatched. Germline assignment: CDR1 LGHDT and CDR2 YNNKEL (reference sequence). CDR3 bases: TGTGCCAGCTGCTATCGGGGGGGCAGCTCCTACAATGAGCAGTTCTTC. Translating gives CASCYRGGSSYNEQFF.

A few counts support this clonotype. The chain's CDR3 is CASSPTRRSQETQYF. As DNA, the CDR3 is TGCGCCAGCAGCCCCACCAGACGCAGTCAAGAGACCCAGTACTTC. The genes are TRBV4-3 and TRBJ2-5, with D hard to call. The germline CDR1 and CDR2 sequences are LGHNA and YSLEER. The CDR3 extends over 15 amino acids. The V gene lost 4 bases and the J gene lost 2 bases, with 14 bases spanning the gap.

This clonotype was counted ten times or more. The chain employs TRBV5-1 and TRBJ1-1, with D unresolved. The CDR3 contains 13 residues. Trimming cost V 5 bases and J 0 bases, with 8 bases left between them. The germline V gene has CDR1 SGHRS and CDR2 YFSETQ. CDR3 sequence: CASRSSMNTEAFF. The DNA for the CDR3 is TGCGCCAGCAGAAGTAGTATGAACACTGAAGCTTTCTTT.

The chain links TRBV20-1 to TRBJ1-1; tentative D call: TRBD1 (6 bases). The germline V gene encodes CDR1 DFQATT and CDR2 SNEGSKA (reference sequence). The CDR3 runs to 15 residues. Trimming stripped 0 bases from V and 5 bases from J, with 16 bases between. The CDR3 DNA reads as TGCAGTGCTAGAGATCTTGGCACAGGGCGGACTGAAGCTTTCTTT. It is translated as CSARDLGTGRTEAFF.

The chain couples TRBV9 to TRBJ2-3, with 7 nucleotides matching TRBD1. The CDR3 loop spans 16 amino acids. V lost 4 bases and J lost 5; bases outside the gene matches: 13. Germline V CDR1 and CDR2: SGDLS, YYNGEE. CDR3 bases: TGTGCCAGCAGCTCAATCCGGGACAGATTACAAGATACGCAGTATTTT. It translates to CASSSIRDRLQDTQYF. Full variable domain (rest looked up from reference TRBV9 and TRBJ2-3): DSGVTQTPKHLITATGQRVTLRCSPRSGDLSVYWYQQSLDQGLQFLIQYYNGEERAKGNILERFSAQQFPDLHSELNLSSLELGDSALYFCASSSIRDRLQDTQYFGPGTRLTVL.

This clonotype has a handful of counts. The V and J genes are TRBV10-1 and TRBJ2-7, with TRBD2 identical over 7 bases. The junction had 8 bases not matched to a gene; V was cut back by 6 bases and J by 6 bases. The CDR3 is 13 residues long. Per germline, CDR1 WNHNN and CDR2 SYGVQD (reference sequence). In nucleotides, the CDR3 is TGCGCCAGCAGCCAAAGACTAGCTTCCGAGCAGTACTTC. Its translation is CASSQRLASEQYF.

This clonotype was found a few times. The gene calls are TRBV5-1 and TRBJ2-2; a possible D gene is TRBD2 (6 bases). The germline CDR1 and CDR2 sequences are SGHRS and YFSETQ. The germline V and J ends were trimmed by 1 base and 6 bases, with 13 bases remaining between them. This CDR3 region has 15 residues. The CDR3 DNA is TGCGCCAGCAGCTTGTCGCTAGCGAAACCCGGGGAGCTGTTTTTT. Translation gives CASSLSLAKPGELFF. The whole variable domain, remainder taken from reference TRBV5-1 and TRBJ2-2, is KAGVTQTPRYLIKTRGQQVTLSCSPISGHRSVSWYQQTPGQGLQFLFEYFSETQRNKGNFPGRFSGRQFSNSRSEMNVSTLELGDSALYLCASSLSLAKPGELFFGEGSRLTVL.

At least ten counts were recorded for this clonotype. The chain is built from TRBV3-1 and TRBJ1-2; 9 bases agree with TRBD1. V trimming: 2 bases; J trimming: 4 bases; junction bases outside the gene matches: 5. This CDR3 has 15 residues. The V gene's germline CDR1 is LGHDT and CDR2 YNNKEL (reference sequence). The CDR3 DNA is TGTGCCAGCAGCCAACTAAACAGGGGGCTCTATGGCTACACCTTC. Protein sequence: CASSQLNRGLYGYTF. The variable domain in full, completed from reference TRBV3-1 and TRBJ1-2, reads DTAVSQTPKYLVTQMGNDKSIKCEQNLGHDTMYWYKQDSKKFLKIMFSYNNKELIINETVPNRFSPKSPDKAHLNLHINSLELGDSAVYFCASSQLNRGLYGYTFGSGTRLTVV.

This chain connects TRBV6-5 to TRBJ2-2; no clear D. V gave up 0 bases and J gave up 1 base, with 9 bases separating them. The CDR3 is 16 residues long. The germline CDR1 and CDR2 sequences are MNHEY and SVGAGI. Written as DNA, the CDR3 is TGTGCCAGCAGTTACTCATACCGGTTGAACACCGGGGAGCTGTTTTTT. Its translation is CASSYSYRLNTGELFF.

This clonotype appeared many times. V and J are TRBV12-3 or TRBV12-4 and TRBJ2-4; D ambiguous. CDR3 length: 15 amino acids. Trimming shortened V by 4 bases and J by 3 bases, and 13 bases separated the two germline ends. The CDR3 region has the DNA TGTGCCAGCAGTTATATTAATAGTGGCAAAAACATTCAGTACTTC. This encodes CASSYINSGKNIQYF.

The V and J genes are TRBV30 and TRBJ2-1; 9 positions agree with TRBD2. The germline gives CDR1 GTSNPN, CDR2 SVGIG (reference sequence). With V trimmed by 1 base and J by 4 bases, 2 bases remained unmatched. The CDR3 loop spans 14 amino acids. In DNA, the CDR3 is TGTGCCTGGAGTGGGCTAGCGGGATACAATGAGCAGTTCTTC. It encodes CAWSGLAGYNEQFF.

This clonotype was counted ten times or more. CDR3 residues: CATLQPGLVTDTQYF. CDR3 nucleotides: TGCGCCACCCTACAACCGGGACTAGTTACAGATACGCAGTATTTT. The chain has TRBV10-2 and TRBJ2-3, with TRBD2 matching over 8 bases. Trimming at V came to 10 bases and at J to 3 bases, leaving 12 bases not matched to a gene. Germline CDR1 reads WSHSY; CDR2 reads SAAADI. This CDR3 has 15 amino acids.

The rearrangement links TRBV15 to TRBJ2-2; 13 bases fit TRBD2. The junction had 14 bases not matched to a gene; V was cut back by 0 bases and J by 7 bases. The CDR3 runs to 20 residues. CDR1 is LNHNV and CDR2 is YYDKDF in the germline V gene (reference sequence). The CDR3 DNA follows: TGTGCCACCAGCAGAGATCCGCACTTGGGGACTAGCGGGAATGTCGGGGAGCTGTTTTTT. Encoded protein: CATSRDPHLGTSGNVGELFF.

This clonotype was recorded many times. The V gene is TRBV29-1, the J gene TRBJ2-4, with D perhaps matching TRBD2 (5 bases). V was shortened by 3 bases and J by 1 base, with 13 bases between the two germline ends. The CDR3 runs to 15 residues. Germline V gene data show CDR1 as SQVTM and CDR2 as ANQGSEA. CDR3 sequence reads: CSVEVPGEAKNIQYF. The CDR3 DNA is TGCAGCGTTGAGGTTCCCGGGGAGGCCAAAAACATTCAGTACTTC.

The chain couples TRBV27 to TRBJ2-3, with 11 nucleotides matching TRBD2. The V gene's germline CDR1 is MNHEY and CDR2 SMNVEV (reference sequence). The junction had 10 bases not matched to a gene; V was cut back by 1 base and J by 4 bases. This CDR3 contains 18 residues. CDR3 in DNA: TGTGCCAGCAGTTTATTACCGGGACTAGCGGTTCAGGCAGATACGCAGTATTTT. Translated: CASSLLPGLAVQADTQYF.

This clonotype was seen many times. The V and J genes are TRBV20-1 and TRBJ2-1, with D hard to call. Germline CDR1 is DFQATT and CDR2 is SNEGSKA (reference sequence). Trimming cost V 0 bases and J 6 bases, with 15 bases left between them. The CDR3 is 15 amino acids. Here the CDR3 reads CSARDRILSGNEQFF. DNA of the CDR3: TGCAGTGCTAGAGATCGGATTCTTTCGGGCAATGAGCAGTTCTTC.

A few counts support this clonotype. This chain links TRBV6-2 or TRBV6-3 with TRBJ2-1, with 7 bases identical to TRBD2. Germline CDR1 is MNHEY and CDR2 is SVGEGT. The J segment lost 7 bases and the V segment lost 0 bases, leaving 9 bases of the junction unmatched. The CDR3 extends over 16 amino acids. The CDR3 DNA reads TGTGCCAGCAGTTACTCGACGGCGGGAGTCAGGAATGAGCAGTTCTTC. It encodes CASSYSTAGVRNEQFF.

Only a few counts were recorded for this clonotype. This sequence joins TRBV15 and TRBJ2-3; D tentatively fits TRBD1 or TRBD2 (6 bases each). In germline, CDR1 is LNHNV, CDR2 YYDKDF (reference sequence). V lost 0 bases to trimming and J lost 4 bases, with 17 bases between them. CDR3 size: 17 residues. In nucleotides, the CDR3 is TGTGCCACCAGCAGAGAGGGGGGCCTAGCAGCTGCAGATACGCAGTATTTT. This sequence encodes CATSREGGLAAADTQYF.